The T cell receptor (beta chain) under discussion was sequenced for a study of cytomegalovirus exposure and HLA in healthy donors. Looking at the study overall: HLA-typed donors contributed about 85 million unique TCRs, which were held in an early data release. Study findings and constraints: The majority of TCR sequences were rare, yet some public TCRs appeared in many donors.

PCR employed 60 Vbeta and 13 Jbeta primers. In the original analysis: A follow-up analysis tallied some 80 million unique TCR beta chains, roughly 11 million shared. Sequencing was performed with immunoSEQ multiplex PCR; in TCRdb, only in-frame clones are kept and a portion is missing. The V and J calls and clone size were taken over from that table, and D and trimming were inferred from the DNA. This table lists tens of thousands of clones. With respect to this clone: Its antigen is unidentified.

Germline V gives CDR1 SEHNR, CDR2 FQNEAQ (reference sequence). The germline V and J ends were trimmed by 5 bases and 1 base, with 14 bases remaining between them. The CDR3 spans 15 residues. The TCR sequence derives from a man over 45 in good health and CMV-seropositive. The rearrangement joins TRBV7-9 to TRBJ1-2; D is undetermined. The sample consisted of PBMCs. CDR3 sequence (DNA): TGTGCCAGCAGCGTCCACAGTGCTTTTAACTATGGCTACACCTTC. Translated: CASSVHSAFNYGYTF.